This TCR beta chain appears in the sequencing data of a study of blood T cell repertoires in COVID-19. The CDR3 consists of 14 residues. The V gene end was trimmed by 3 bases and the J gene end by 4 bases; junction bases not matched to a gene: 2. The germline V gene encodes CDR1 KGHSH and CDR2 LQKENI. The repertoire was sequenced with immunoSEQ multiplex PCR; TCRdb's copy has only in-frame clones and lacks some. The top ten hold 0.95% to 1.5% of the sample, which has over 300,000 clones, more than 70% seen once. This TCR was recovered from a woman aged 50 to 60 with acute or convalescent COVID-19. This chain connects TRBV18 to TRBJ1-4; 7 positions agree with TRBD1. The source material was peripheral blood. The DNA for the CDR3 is TGTGCCAGCTCACCTCAGGGGGTTAATGAAAAACTGTTTTTT. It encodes CASSPQGVNEKLFF.